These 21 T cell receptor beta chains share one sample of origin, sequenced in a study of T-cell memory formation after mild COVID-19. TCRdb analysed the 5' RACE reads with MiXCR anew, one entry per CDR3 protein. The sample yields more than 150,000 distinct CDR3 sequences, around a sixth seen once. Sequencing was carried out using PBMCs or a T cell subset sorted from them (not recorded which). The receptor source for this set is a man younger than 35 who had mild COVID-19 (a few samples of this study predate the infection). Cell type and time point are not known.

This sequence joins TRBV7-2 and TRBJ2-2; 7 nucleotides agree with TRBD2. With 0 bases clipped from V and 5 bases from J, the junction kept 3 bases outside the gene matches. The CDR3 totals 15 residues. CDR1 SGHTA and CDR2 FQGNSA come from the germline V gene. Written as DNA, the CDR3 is TGTGCCAGCAGCTTAGCGGGGGGGACTACCGGGGAGCTGTTTTTT. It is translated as CASSLAGGTTGELFF.

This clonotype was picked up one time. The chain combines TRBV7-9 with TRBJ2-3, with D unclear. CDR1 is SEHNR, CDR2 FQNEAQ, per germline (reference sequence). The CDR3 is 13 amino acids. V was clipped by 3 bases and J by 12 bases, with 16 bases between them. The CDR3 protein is CASSFPRLPTQYF. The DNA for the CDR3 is TGTGCCAGCAGCTTCCCTCGACTGCCTACACAGTATTTT.

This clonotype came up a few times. The CDR3 DNA reads as TGTGCCAGCTCACGGGACAAGAACACTGAAGCTTTCTTT. Protein product: CASSRDKNTEAFF. The chain has TRBV18 and TRBJ1-1, with D tentatively TRBD1 (6 bases). V lost 4 bases, J lost 1 base, and 7 bases lay in between. CDR1 and CDR2 (germline): KGHSH, LQKENI. CDR3 length equals 13 residues.

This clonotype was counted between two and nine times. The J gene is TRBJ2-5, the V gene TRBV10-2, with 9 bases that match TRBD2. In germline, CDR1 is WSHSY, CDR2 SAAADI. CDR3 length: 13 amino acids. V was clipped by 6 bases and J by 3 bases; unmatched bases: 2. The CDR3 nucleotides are TGCGCCAGCAGGCTAGCGGGGAAAGAGACCCAGTACTTC. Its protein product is CASRLAGKETQYF.

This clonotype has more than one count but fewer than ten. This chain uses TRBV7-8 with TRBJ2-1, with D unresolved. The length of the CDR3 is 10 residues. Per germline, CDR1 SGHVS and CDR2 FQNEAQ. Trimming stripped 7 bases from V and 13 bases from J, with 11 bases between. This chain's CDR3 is CASIPRPQFF. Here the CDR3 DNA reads TGTGCCAGCATCCCTCGCCCCCAGTTCTTC.

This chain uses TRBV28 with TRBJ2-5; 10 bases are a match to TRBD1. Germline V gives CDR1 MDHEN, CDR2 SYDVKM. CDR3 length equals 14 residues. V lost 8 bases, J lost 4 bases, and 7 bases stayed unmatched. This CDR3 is CASFRDRGRETQYF. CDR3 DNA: TGTGCCAGCTTCCGGGACAGGGGACGAGAGACCCAGTACTTC.

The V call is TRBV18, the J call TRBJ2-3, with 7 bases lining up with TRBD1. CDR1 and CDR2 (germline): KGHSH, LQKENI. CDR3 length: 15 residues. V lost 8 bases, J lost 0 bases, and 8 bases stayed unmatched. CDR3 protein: CASAGPGQSTDTQYF. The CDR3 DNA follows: TGTGCCAGCGCAGGGCCGGGACAGAGCACAGATACGCAGTATTTT.

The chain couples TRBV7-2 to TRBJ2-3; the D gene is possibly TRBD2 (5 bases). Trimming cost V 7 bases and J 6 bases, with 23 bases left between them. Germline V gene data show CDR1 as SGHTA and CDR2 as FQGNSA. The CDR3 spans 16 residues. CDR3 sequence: CASNDRPSARGDTQYF. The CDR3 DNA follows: TGTGCCAGCAATGACCGGCCCAGCGCCAGAGGGGATACGCAGTATTTT.

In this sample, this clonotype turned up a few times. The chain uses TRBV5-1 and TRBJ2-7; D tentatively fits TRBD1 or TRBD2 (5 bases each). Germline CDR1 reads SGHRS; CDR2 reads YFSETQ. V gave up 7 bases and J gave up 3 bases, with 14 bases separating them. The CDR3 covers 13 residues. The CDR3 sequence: CASRPGTRYEQYF. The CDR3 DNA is TGCGCCAGCCGCCCAGGGACCCGCTACGAGCAGTACTTC.

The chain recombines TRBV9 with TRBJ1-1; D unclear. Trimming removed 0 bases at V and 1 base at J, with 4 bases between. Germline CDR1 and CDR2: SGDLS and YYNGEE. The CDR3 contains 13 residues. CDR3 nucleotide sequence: TGTGCCAGCAGCGTAGCTCCGAACACTGAAGCTTTCTTT. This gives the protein CASSVAPNTEAFF.

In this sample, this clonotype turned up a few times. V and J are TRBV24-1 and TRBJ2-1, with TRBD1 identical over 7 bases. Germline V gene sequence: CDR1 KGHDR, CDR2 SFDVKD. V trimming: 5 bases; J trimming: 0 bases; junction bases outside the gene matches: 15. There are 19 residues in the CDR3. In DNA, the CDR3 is TGTGCCACCAGTGCTGCCCGGGGACAGTCTTTTGACTCCTACAATGAGCAGTTCTTC. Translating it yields CATSAARGQSFDSYNEQFF.

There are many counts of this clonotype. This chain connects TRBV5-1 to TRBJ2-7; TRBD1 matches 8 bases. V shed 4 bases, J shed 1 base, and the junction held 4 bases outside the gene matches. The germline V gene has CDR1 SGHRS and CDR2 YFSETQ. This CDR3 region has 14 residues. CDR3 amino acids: CASSPGQGSYEQYF. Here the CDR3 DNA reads TGCGCCAGCAGCCCAGGACAGGGTTCCTACGAGCAGTACTTC.

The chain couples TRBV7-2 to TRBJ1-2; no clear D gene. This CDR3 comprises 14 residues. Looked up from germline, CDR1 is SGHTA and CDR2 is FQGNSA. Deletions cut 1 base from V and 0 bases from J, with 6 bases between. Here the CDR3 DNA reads TGTGCCAGCAGCTTAGACGGATCTAACTATGGCTACACCTTC. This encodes CASSLDGSNYGYTF. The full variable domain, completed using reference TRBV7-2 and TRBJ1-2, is GAGVSQSPSNKVTEKGKDVELRCDPISGHTALYWYRQSLGQGLEFLIYFQGNSAPDKSGLPSDRFSAERTGGSVSTLTIQRTQQEDSAVYLCASSLDGSNYGYTFGSGTRLTVV.

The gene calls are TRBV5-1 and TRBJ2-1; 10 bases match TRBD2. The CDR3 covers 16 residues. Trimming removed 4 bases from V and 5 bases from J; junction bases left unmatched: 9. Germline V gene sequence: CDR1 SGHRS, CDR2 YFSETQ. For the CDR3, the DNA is TGCGCCAGCAGCGTCCCCCTAGCGGGGGCCGACAATGAGCAGTTCTTC. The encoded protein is CASSVPLAGADNEQFF.

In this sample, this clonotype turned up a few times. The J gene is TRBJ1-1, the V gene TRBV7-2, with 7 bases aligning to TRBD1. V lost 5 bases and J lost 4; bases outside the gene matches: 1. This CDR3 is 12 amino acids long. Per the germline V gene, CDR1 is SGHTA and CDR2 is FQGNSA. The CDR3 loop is CASSDRVTEAFF. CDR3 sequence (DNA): TGTGCCAGCAGCGACAGGGTCACTGAAGCTTTCTTT.

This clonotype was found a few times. The CDR3 protein is CASSLGQAVQLSYGYTF. The DNA of the CDR3 is TGTGCCAGCAGCTTGGGACAGGCAGTCCAGCTATCCTATGGCTACACCTTC. The chain links TRBV7-9 to TRBJ1-2; the match to TRBD1 covers 8 bases. Germline lookup yields CDR1 SEHNR and CDR2 FQNEAQ (reference sequence). CDR3 length equals 17 residues. Losses at the gene ends were 3 bases for V and 4 bases for J; bases not matched to a gene: 13.

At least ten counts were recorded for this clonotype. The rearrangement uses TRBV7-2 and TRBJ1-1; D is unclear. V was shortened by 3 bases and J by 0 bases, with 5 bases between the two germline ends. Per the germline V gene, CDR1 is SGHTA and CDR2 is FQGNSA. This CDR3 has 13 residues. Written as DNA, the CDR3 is TGTGCCAGCAGCTTCTCGGTGAACACTGAAGCTTTCTTT. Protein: CASSFSVNTEAFF.

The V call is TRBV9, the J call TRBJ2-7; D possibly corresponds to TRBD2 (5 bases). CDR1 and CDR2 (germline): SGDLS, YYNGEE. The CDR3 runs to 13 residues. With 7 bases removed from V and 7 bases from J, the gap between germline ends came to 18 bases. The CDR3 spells CASPLEGGYEQYF. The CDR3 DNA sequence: TGTGCCAGCCCTCTTGAGGGCGGGTATGAGCAGTACTTC.

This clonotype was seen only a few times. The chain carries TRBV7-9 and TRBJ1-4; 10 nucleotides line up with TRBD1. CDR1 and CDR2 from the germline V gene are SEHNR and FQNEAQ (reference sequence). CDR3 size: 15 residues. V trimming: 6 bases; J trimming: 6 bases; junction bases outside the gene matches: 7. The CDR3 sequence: CASRGIGTGDEKLFF. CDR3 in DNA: TGTGCCAGCAGGGGAATCGGGACAGGGGATGAAAAACTGTTTTTT.

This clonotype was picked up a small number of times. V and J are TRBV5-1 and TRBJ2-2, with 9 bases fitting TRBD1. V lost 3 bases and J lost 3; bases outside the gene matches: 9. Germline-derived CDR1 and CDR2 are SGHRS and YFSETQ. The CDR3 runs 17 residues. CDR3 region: CASSSIQGAWDTGELFF. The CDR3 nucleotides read TGCGCCAGCAGCTCCATACAGGGGGCTTGGGACACCGGGGAGCTGTTTTTT.

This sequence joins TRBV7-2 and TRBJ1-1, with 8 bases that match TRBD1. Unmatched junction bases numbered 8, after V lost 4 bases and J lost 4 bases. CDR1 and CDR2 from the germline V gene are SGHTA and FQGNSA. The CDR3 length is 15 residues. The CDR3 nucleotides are TGTGCCAGCAGCTCTGACAGGGGTAGGAGCACTGAAGCTTTCTTT. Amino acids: CASSSDRGRSTEAFF.